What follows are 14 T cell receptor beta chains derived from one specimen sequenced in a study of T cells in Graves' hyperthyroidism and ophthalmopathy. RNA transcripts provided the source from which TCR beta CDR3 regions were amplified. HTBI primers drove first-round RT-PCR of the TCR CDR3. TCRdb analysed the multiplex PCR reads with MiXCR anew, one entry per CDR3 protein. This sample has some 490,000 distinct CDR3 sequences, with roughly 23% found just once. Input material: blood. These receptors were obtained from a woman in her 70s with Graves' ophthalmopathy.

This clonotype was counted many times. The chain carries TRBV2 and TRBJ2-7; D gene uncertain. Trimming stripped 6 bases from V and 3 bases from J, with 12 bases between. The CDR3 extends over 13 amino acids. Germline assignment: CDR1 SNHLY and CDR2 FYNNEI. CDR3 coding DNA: TGTGCCAGCAGGACTGTGCGAAGCTACGAGCAGTACTTC. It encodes CASRTVRSYEQYF. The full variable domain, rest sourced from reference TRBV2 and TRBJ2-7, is EPEVTQTPSHQVTQMGQEVILRCVPISNHLYFYWYRQILGQKVEFLVSFYNNEISEKSEIFDDQFSVERPDGSNFTLKIRSTKLEDSAMYFCASRTVRSYEQYFGPGTRLTVT.

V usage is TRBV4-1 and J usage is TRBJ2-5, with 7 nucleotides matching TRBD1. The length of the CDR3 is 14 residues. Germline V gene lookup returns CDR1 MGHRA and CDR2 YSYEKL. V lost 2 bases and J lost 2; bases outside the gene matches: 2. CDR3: CASSQKDRQETQYF. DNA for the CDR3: TGCGCCAGCAGCCAAAAGGACAGGCAAGAGACCCAGTACTTC.

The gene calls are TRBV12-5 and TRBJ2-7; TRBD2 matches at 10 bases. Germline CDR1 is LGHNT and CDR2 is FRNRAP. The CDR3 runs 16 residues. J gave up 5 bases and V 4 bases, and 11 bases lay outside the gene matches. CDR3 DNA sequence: TGTGCTAGTGGTTCTTCATTAAGCGGGAGGGTCCACGAGCAGTACTTC. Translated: CASGSSLSGRVHEQYF.

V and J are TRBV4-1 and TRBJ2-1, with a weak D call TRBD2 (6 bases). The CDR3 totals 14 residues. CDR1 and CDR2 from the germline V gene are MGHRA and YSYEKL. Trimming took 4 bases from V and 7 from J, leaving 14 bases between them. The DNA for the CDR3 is TGCGCCAGCAGCCGGCGGGACGTAGGGAATGAGCAGTTCTTC. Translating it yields CASSRRDVGNEQFF.

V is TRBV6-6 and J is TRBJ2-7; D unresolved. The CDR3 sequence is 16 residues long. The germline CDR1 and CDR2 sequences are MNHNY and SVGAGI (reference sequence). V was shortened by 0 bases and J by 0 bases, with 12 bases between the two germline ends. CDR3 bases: TGTGCCAGCAGTTACTCGAGTGGTGACGGCTCCTACGAGCAGTACTTC. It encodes CASSYSSGDGSYEQYF.

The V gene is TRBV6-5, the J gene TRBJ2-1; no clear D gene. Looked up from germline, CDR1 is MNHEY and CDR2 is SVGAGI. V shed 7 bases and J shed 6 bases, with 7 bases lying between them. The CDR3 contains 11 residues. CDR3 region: CASTLLNEQFF. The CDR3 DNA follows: TGTGCCAGCACGTTACTCAATGAGCAGTTCTTC.

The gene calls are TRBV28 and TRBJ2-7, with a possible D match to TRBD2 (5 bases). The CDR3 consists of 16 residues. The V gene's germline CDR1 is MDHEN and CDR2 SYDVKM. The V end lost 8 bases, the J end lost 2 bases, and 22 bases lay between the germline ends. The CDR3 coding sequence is TGTGCCAGCTCACCTACTACGCCGGGATCGACCTACGAGCAGTACTTC. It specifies CASSPTTPGSTYEQYF.

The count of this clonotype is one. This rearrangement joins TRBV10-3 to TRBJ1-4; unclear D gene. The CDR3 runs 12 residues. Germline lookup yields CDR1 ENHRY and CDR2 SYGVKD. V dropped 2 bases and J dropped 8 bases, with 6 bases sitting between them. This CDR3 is CAISERLEKLFF. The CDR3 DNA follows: TGTGCCATCAGTGAGAGGTTGGAAAAACTGTTTTTT.

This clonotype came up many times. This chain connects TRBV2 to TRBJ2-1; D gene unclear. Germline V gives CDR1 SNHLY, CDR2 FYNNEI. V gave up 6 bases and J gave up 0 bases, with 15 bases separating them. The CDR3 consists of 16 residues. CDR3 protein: CASRELPTSSYNEQFF. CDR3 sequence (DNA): TGTGCCAGCAGAGAGCTACCTACGAGCTCCTACAATGAGCAGTTCTTC.

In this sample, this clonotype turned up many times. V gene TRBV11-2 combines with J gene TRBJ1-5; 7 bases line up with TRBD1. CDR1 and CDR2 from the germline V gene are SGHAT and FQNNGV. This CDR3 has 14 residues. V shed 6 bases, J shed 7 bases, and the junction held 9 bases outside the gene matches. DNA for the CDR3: TGTGCCAGCAGTGATCAGACAGGGAACCAGCCCCAGCATTTT. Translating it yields CASSDQTGNQPQHF.

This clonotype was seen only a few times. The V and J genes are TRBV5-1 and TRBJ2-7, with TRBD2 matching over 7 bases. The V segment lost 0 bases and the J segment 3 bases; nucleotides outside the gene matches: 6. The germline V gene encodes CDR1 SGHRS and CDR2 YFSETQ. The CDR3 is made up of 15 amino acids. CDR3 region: CASSLESGGGYEQYF. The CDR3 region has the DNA TGCGCCAGCAGCTTGGAATCGGGAGGAGGCTACGAGCAGTACTTC.

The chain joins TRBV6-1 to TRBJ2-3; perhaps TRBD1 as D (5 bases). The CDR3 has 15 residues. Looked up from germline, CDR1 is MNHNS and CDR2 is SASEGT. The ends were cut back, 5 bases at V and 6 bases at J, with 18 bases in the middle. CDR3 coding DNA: TGTGCCAGCAGTCCAGGGCCGCGTTTGAGGGATACGCAGTATTTT. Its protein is CASSPGPRLRDTQYF.

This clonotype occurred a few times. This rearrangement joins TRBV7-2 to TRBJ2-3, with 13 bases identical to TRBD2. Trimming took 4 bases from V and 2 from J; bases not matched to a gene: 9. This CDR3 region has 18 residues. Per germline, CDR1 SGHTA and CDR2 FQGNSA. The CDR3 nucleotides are TGTGCCAGCAGCTCGCATCCACTAGCGGGAGGGTCCACAGATACGCAGTATTTT. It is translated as CASSSHPLAGGSTDTQYF.

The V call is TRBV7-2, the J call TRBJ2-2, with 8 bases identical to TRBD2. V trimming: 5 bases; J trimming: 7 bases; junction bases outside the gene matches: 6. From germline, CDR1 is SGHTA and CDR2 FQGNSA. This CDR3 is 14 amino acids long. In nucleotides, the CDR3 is TGTGCCAGCAGCCCGGGACTAGATAACGGGGAGCTGTTTTTT. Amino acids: CASSPGLDNGELFF.